The 25 T cell receptor beta chains below were found in one sample sequenced in a study of blood T cell repertoires in COVID-19. The protocol was immunoSEQ multiplex PCR, while the TCRdb copy is restricted to in-frame clones and leaves out a portion. The sample lists 250,000 or so clones; more than 80% were seen once. The specimen was PBMCs or T cells enriched from blood (not recorded which). The receptors here all came from a woman in her twenties or thirties with acute COVID-19.

There are a few counts of this clone. J is TRBJ2-7 and V is TRBV4-1; 9 bases are shared with TRBD2. The junction had 6 bases not matched to a gene; V was cut back by 1 base and J by 2 bases. This CDR3 has 16 residues. Germline V gives CDR1 MGHRA, CDR2 YSYEKL. This CDR3 is CASSQAATSGTYEQYF. The CDR3 nucleotides are TGCGCCAGCAGCCAAGCGGCGACTAGCGGAACCTACGAGCAGTACTTC.

This chain connects TRBV11-2 to TRBJ2-2; the D gene is possibly TRBD2 (5 bases). V was clipped by 5 bases and J by 6 bases, with 16 bases between them. Germline V gene data show CDR1 as SGHAT and CDR2 as FQNNGV. This CDR3 comprises 15 residues. The CDR3 region is CASSPTRGIAGELFF. For the CDR3, the DNA is TGTGCCAGCAGCCCTACCCGAGGGATAGCCGGGGAGCTGTTTTTT.

The CDR3 DNA sequence: TGTGCCAGCAGGGACAGCAACCAAGAGACCCAGTACTTC. This codes for CASRDSNQETQYF. This chain links TRBV2 with TRBJ2-5; TRBD1 is a possible D gene (6 bases). The CDR3 is made up of 13 amino acids. Germline V gene lookup returns CDR1 SNHLY and CDR2 FYNNEI. V lost 6 bases to trimming and J lost 0 bases, with 8 bases between them.

The chain couples TRBV7-3 to TRBJ1-5; 8 nucleotides align to TRBD1. The CDR3 runs to 15 residues. V gave up 0 bases and J gave up 7 bases; unmatched junction bases: 5. Germline assignment: CDR1 SGHTA and CDR2 FQGTGA. This chain's CDR3 is CASSLTGQGDQPQHF. Here the CDR3 DNA reads TGTGCCAGCAGCTTAACCGGACAGGGAGACCAGCCCCAGCATTTT. The variable domain in full, completed from reference TRBV7-3 and TRBJ1-5, reads GAGVSQTPSNKVTEKGKYVELRCDPISGHTALYWYRQSLGQGPEFLIYFQGTGAADDSGLPNDRFFAVRPEGSVSTLKIQRTERGDSAVYLCASSLTGQGDQPQHFGDGTRLSIL.

This sequence joins TRBV6-5 and TRBJ1-1, with D tentatively TRBD1 (5 bases). Trimming shortened V by 5 bases and J by 5 bases, and 12 bases separated the two germline ends. The CDR3 length is 13 residues. Looked up from germline, CDR1 is MNHEY and CDR2 is SVGAGI. The CDR3 region has the DNA TGTGCCAGCAGTCCCTTGGGGGGGACTGAAGCTTTCTTT. Amino acids: CASSPLGGTEAFF.

The chain joins TRBV3-1 (or the pseudogene TRBV3-2) to TRBJ2-7; 8 positions match TRBD2. The trim removed 1 base at V and 2 bases at J, leaving 7 bases unmatched. This CDR3 comprises 16 residues. From germline, CDR1 is LGHDT and CDR2 YNNKEL (reference sequence). The CDR3 here is CASSQVPSGPPYEQYF. For the CDR3, the DNA is TGTGCCAGCAGCCAAGTTCCTAGCGGGCCACCCTACGAGCAGTACTTC.

The rearrangement links TRBV27 to TRBJ2-1, with D possibly TRBD1 on 6 matching bases. The CDR3 has 13 amino acids. Trimming took 5 bases from V and 8 from J, leaving 13 bases between them. Germline V gives CDR1 MNHEY, CDR2 SMNVEV (reference sequence). The DNA for the CDR3 is TGTGCCAGCAGTGGGACGGGACAAGATGAGCAGTTCTTC. It is translated as CASSGTGQDEQFF.

The chain combines TRBV27 with TRBJ2-1; 8 positions match TRBD1. J gave up 6 bases and V 6 bases, and 10 bases lay outside the gene matches. The CDR3 contains 15 residues. CDR1 MNHEY and CDR2 SMNVEV come from the germline V gene (reference sequence). In DNA, the CDR3 is TGTGCCAGCAGACCAGACAGGGGATTGGGCAATGAGCAGTTCTTC. It specifies CASRPDRGLGNEQFF.

This clone came up a few times. This chain links TRBV7-9 with TRBJ1-2; 9 nucleotides match TRBD1. After removal of 5 bases from V and 8 bases from J, the junction contained 9 bases not matched to a gene. The CDR3 extends over 14 amino acids. CDR1 is SEHNR and CDR2 is FQNEAQ in the germline V gene (reference sequence). CDR3 DNA sequence: TGTGCCAGCAGCATCCCCCGGGACAGGGACGGCTACACCTTC. Translated, it gives CASSIPRDRDGYTF.

J is TRBJ2-1 and V is TRBV3-1 (or the pseudogene TRBV3-2), with a possible D match to TRBD2 (6 bases). CDR1 and CDR2 (germline): LGHDT, YNNKEL (reference sequence). This CDR3 spans 15 amino acids. Trimming took off 4 bases at V and 7 bases at J, with 17 bases between the two ends. CDR3 sequence: CASSPVAALGNEQFF. CDR3 DNA sequence: TGTGCCAGCAGCCCCGTAGCGGCCCTGGGAAATGAGCAGTTCTTC.

This clone was seen once. This rearrangement joins TRBV19 to TRBJ1-5, with no clear D. CDR3 length: 16 residues. Trimming cost V 3 bases and J 1 base, with 13 bases left between them. CDR1 is LNHDA, CDR2 SQIVND, per germline (reference sequence). Here the CDR3 reads CASSIGRRPSNQPQHF. CDR3 in DNA: TGTGCCAGTAGTATCGGCAGGCGCCCCAGCAATCAGCCCCAGCATTTT.

The gene calls are TRBV27 and TRBJ2-2, with D perhaps matching TRBD1 (5 bases). This CDR3 region has 15 residues. Trimming removed 4 bases from V and 3 bases from J, with 12 bases in between. Germline V CDR1 and CDR2: MNHEY, SMNVEV (reference sequence). Written as DNA, the CDR3 is TGTGCCAGCAGTTCCCCAGGGATCGACACCGGGGAGCTGTTTTTT. This gives the protein CASSSPGIDTGELFF.

J is TRBJ1-6 and V is TRBV7-2; 9 nucleotides line up with TRBD1. This CDR3 is built from 15 residues. V lost 4 bases and J lost 9; bases outside the gene matches: 7. Looked up from germline, CDR1 is SGHTA and CDR2 is FQGNSA. DNA for the CDR3: TGTGCCAGCAGCTCGGGGGACAGGGTAATTTCACCCCTCCACTTT. Protein product: CASSSGDRVISPLHF.

About this clone itself: Other DNA sequences in the same sample also yield this CDR3. This chain connects TRBV6-5 to TRBJ2-1; 10 bases map to TRBD1. Germline trimming cut 3 bases from V and 2 bases from J; bases unmatched to any gene: 1. CDR3 size: 15 residues. The germline CDR1 and CDR2 sequences are MNHEY and SVGAGI. The CDR3 DNA reads as TGTGCCAGCAGTTATGGACAGGGGGCCTACAATGAGCAGTTCTTC. Its protein product is CASSYGQGAYNEQFF.

CDR3 protein: CASSQQGPTSGNTIYF. The CDR3 DNA reads TGTGCCAGTAGTCAACAGGGGCCCACCTCTGGAAACACCATATATTTT. This chain connects TRBV19 to TRBJ1-3, with 7 bases matching TRBD1. V lost 5 bases to trimming and J lost 0 bases; unmatched junction nucleotides: 7. This CDR3 is built from 16 residues. CDR1 is LNHDA, CDR2 SQIVND, per germline (reference sequence).

The chain has TRBV5-1 and TRBJ2-3; D is perhaps TRBD1 (5 bases). The ends were cut back, 1 base at V and 4 bases at J, with 10 bases in the middle. Germline V lookup: CDR1 SGHRS, CDR2 YFSETQ. The CDR3 is 14 amino acids. DNA of the CDR3: TGCGCCAGCAGCTTGTACCTAGGGGCAGATACGCAGTATTTT. Amino acids: CASSLYLGADTQYF.

V usage is TRBV24-1 and J usage is TRBJ2-1, with D perhaps matching TRBD2 (5 bases). Germline V gene data show CDR1 as KGHDR and CDR2 as SFDVKD. The CDR3 runs to 13 residues. Trimming cost V 7 bases and J 4 bases, with 10 bases left between them. As DNA, the CDR3 is TGTGCCACCAGCCCCGGGGTTTACAATGAGCAGTTCTTC. It specifies CATSPGVYNEQFF.

The gene calls are TRBV6-5 and TRBJ2-7; the D gene is possibly TRBD1 (6 bases). V dropped 6 bases and J dropped 2 bases, with 17 bases sitting between them. CDR1 and CDR2 (germline): MNHEY, SVGAGI. This CDR3 comprises 15 residues. This chain's CDR3 is CASRDRDTQTYEQYF. For the CDR3, the DNA is TGTGCCAGCAGAGACCGGGACACCCAAACCTACGAGCAGTACTTC.

This rearrangement joins TRBV14 to TRBJ2-1; D is possibly TRBD2 (7 bases). V shed 4 bases and J shed 7 bases, with 11 bases lying between them. CDR3 length equals 13 residues. Germline CDR1 SGHDN, CDR2 FVKESK. This CDR3 is CASSLGGHNEQFF. As DNA, the CDR3 is TGTGCCAGCAGCCTCGGGGGGCATAATGAGCAGTTCTTC.

This clone was seen a few times. This chain uses TRBV6-5 with TRBJ1-6, with 8 bases aligning to TRBD1. The J segment lost 9 bases and the V segment lost 6 bases, leaving 10 bases of the junction unmatched. Germline values: CDR1 MNHEY, CDR2 SVGAGI. This CDR3 is built from 15 residues. The CDR3 region has the DNA TGTGCCAGCAGCTCGGACAGGGCCCTGGGTTCACCCCTCCACTTT. Translated: CASSSDRALGSPLHF.

The chain combines TRBV15 with TRBJ1-1, with D maybe TRBD1 (5 bases). Trimming removed 2 bases from V and 0 bases from J, with 10 bases in between. The germline V gene encodes CDR1 LNHNV and CDR2 YYDKDF (reference sequence). This CDR3 comprises 15 residues. DNA for the CDR3: TGTGCCACCAGCAGATCAAGGGGCTTGAACACTGAAGCTTTCTTT. Encoded protein: CATSRSRGLNTEAFF.

The genes are TRBV4-1 and TRBJ1-1; TRBD1 matches at 8 bases. J lost 4 bases, V lost 7 bases, and 17 bases had no gene match. The CDR3 extends over 17 amino acids. Germline V gene sequence: CDR1 MGHRA, CDR2 YSYEKL. This CDR3 reads CASTLLPGTGSGTEAFF. The CDR3 DNA follows: TGCGCCAGCACCCTGCTTCCCGGGACAGGTTCAGGCACTGAAGCTTTCTTT.

The chain links TRBV15 to TRBJ2-4; 9 bases map to TRBD1. Germline V lookup: CDR1 LNHNV, CDR2 YYDKDF (reference sequence). Unmatched junction bases numbered 3, after V lost 0 bases and J lost 15 bases. The CDR3 is made up of 12 amino acids. CDR3 sequence reads: CATSRDWGQGYF. Written as DNA, the CDR3 is TGTGCCACCAGCAGAGATTGGGGACAGGGGTACTTC.

The chain couples TRBV6-1 to TRBJ1-2; 9 bases align to TRBD1. This CDR3 is built from 15 residues. Germline V gives CDR1 MNHNS, CDR2 SASEGT. V was pared by 1 base and J by 6 bases, with 6 bases of the junction left unmatched. This CDR3 reads CASSEVWDRVNGYTF. CDR3 bases: TGTGCCAGCAGTGAAGTGTGGGACAGGGTAAATGGCTACACCTTC.

This chain connects TRBV9 to TRBJ2-3; D might be TRBD2 (5 bases). The germline gives CDR1 SGDLS, CDR2 YYNGEE. Between the trimmed V and J ends, which lost 0 bases and 4 bases, there was a span of 6 bases. This CDR3 is built from 13 residues. CDR3 amino acids: CASSVGSADTQYF. CDR3 coding DNA: TGTGCCAGCAGCGTAGGTAGCGCAGATACGCAGTATTTT.